The clone carrying this T cell receptor (beta chain) has a count of ten or more. The antigen remains unidentified. The data are from a study of response to subunit inactivated influenza vaccine. Findings and caveats of the study: That few new T cells are recruited by each seasonal influenza vaccination was the authors' suggestion.

TCRdb re-derived calls from the RT-PCR reads in MiXCR, one entry per CDR3 protein. The table shows roughly 700,000 distinct CDR3 sequences, with less than 20% occurring only once. This TCR was recovered from a man aged 45-60 years who received an inactivated influenza vaccine. Sample: PBMCs from blood, taken about 13 days after vaccination.

The CDR3 here is CAITAGGAPYNEQFF. The CDR3 DNA sequence: TGTGCCATCACCGCTGGGGGGGCACCCTACAATGAGCAGTTCTTC. This chain joins TRBV10-3 and TRBJ2-1; tentative D call: TRBD2 (7 bases). V gave up 7 bases and J gave up 2 bases, with 15 bases separating them. The V gene's germline CDR1 is ENHRY and CDR2 SYGVKD. The CDR3 runs 15 residues.